This T cell receptor beta chain was found in a study of blood T cell repertoires in COVID-19. Study-wide context: The samples span acute and convalescent COVID-19 from the United States, Italy and Spain.

Germline CDR1 is MGHRA and CDR2 is YSYEKL. Deletions cut 1 base from V and 8 bases from J, with 11 bases between. There are 13 residues in the CDR3. Clones were sequenced by immunoSEQ multiplex PCR, and TCRdb holds only the in-frame ones, with some missing. Among 200,000 or so clones listed, roughly 80% were seen once. The chain uses TRBV4-1 and TRBJ2-5; weak D call: TRBD2 (5 bases). The specimen was peripheral blood. The clonotype comes from a woman of 80 years or more with acute or convalescent COVID-19. CDR3 loop: CASSQGVGVTQYF. CDR3 DNA: TGCGCCAGCAGCCAAGGTGTCGGGGTTACCCAGTACTTC.